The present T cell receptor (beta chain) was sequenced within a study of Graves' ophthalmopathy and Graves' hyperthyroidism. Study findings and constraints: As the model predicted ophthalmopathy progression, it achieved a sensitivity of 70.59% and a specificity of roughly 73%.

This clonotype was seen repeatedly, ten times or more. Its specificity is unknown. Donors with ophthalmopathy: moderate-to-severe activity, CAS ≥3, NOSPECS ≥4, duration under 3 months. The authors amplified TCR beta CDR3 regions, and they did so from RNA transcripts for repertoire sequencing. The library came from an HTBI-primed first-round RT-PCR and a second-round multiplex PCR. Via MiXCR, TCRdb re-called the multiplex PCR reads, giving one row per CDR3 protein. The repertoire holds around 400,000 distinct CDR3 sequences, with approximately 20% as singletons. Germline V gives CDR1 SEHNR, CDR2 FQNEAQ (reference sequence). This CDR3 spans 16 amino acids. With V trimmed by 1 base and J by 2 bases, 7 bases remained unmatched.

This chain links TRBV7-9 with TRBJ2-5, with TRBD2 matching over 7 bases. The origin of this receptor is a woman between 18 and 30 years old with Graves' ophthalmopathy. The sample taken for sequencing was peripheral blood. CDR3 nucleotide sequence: TGTGCCAGCAGCTTAGGGGGGGGAGGTGATCAAGAGACCCAGTACTTC. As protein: CASSLGGGGDQETQYF.